The source of this T cell receptor (beta chain) is a study of Graves' ophthalmopathy and Graves' hyperthyroidism. Notes on the study in general: Among expanded thyroid clonotypes above 0.001 frequency, most also occurred in blood.

TCR beta CDR3 amplification used RNA transcripts. In the first round, RT-PCR was carried out with HTBI primers, and a multiplex PCR formed the second round. TCRdb fed the multiplex PCR reads into MiXCR, producing one record per CDR3 protein. The profile shows some 160,000 distinct CDR3 sequences, about two fifths of them singletons. On this clonotype: Its antigen is currently unknown.

A duration under 3 months, NOSPECS ≥4, CAS ≥3 and moderate-to-severe activity characterized the donors with ophthalmopathy. The evidence that diagnosis relied on was clinical symptoms, serum thyroxine, TRAb, thyroid ultrasound and orbital computed tomography. The sample taken for sequencing was peripheral blood. The sequence was collected from a man younger than 40 with Graves' ophthalmopathy.

This chain's CDR3 is CSARVDSGRETQYF. CDR3 coding DNA: TGCAGTGCTAGAGTGGATAGCGGGAGAGAGACCCAGTACTTC. This chain links TRBV20-1 with TRBJ2-5; the match to TRBD2 covers 9 bases. CDR1 DFQATT and CDR2 SNEGSKA come from the germline V gene (reference sequence). The CDR3 length is 14 residues. Trimming at V came to 1 base and at J to 4 bases, leaving 4 bases not matched to a gene.